This TCR beta chain was captured in a study of cytomegalovirus exposure and HLA in healthy donors. Findings and caveats of the study: It was confirmed in vitro that three of the CMV-associated chains were specific for CMV antigens. According to a subsequent analysis, TCR clusters identified in the first cohort showed a tendency to co-occur across the approximately 130 validation repertoires. Usually a TCR sequence was rare, but some public TCRs were found in many donors.

Note on this clone: Its specificity is not known.

J was trimmed by 0 bases and V by 3 bases; bases with no gene match: 1. Germline CDR1 is MNHEY and CDR2 is SMNVEV (reference sequence). The CDR3 loop spans 15 amino acids. TCRdb's table, derived via immunoSEQ multiplex PCR, lists solely in-frame clones and lacks some. The sample has 150,000 to 180,000 clones; 75% to 90% are singletons. The chain carries TRBV27 and TRBJ2-4; 8 bases fit TRBD1. Sequences were obtained from PBMCs. This receptor was obtained from a man aged 18 to 35 in good health and CMV-seropositive. As DNA, the CDR3 is TGTGCCAGCAGTTTCAGGGGGCGAGCCAAAAACATTCAGTACTTC. This gives the protein CASSFRGRAKNIQYF.